The rows below give T cell receptor beta chains drawn from one sample of a study of human T cells and chemical hapten exposure. One entry per CDR3 protein results from TCRdb running MiXCR on the RACE reads. The sample shows roughly 380,000 distinct CDR3 sequences, approximately 5.1% of them seen only once. The input for sequencing was whole blood, taken in connection with sensitization to the hapten diphenylcyclopropenone (DPC). The receptors derive from a woman between 45 and 60 years old with alopecia areata. Some clones in this sample may be carry-over from other donors' samples. Both conserved end residues are part of each CDR3. The order of the fields is CDR3 DNA, CDR3 protein, V gene, clone size, D gene, J gene. D genes are given only for firm matches. Clone size is shown for a subset of rows, as once, few, many or a class of expanded clone.

DNA: TGTGCCAACCTCAGGGCCTCCGGGCCTGAAGCTTTCTTT; CDR3: CANLRASGPEAFF; V: TRBV6-1; size: once; D: -; J: TRBJ1-1
DNA: TGCAGTGCTCGACCGCGGGGCGCGATTACTGAAGCTTTCTTT; CDR3: CSARPRGAITEAFF; V: TRBV20-1; size: -; D: -; J: TRBJ1-1
DNA: TGCAGTGCTAGAGATACAGGGGCTTTAGGACAGCCCCAGCATTTT; CDR3: CSARDTGALGQPQHF; V: TRBV20-1; size: few; D: TRBD1; J: TRBJ1-5
DNA: TGTGCCAGCAGTTTGAATAGCGGCCTCCACAATGAGCAGTTCTTC; CDR3: CASSLNSGLHNEQFF; V: TRBV12-3/TRBV12-4; size: -; D: -; J: TRBJ2-1
DNA: TGCAGTGCTAGATCAGTATCTGGGGCCAACGTCCTGACTTTC; CDR3: CSARSVSGANVLTF; V: TRBV20-1; size: few; D: -; J: TRBJ2-6
DNA: TGTGCCAGCAGTTACCCTCTGACAGGGGGCCGTGAGCAGTTCTTC; CDR3: CASSYPLTGGREQFF; V: TRBV6-2/TRBV6-3; size: many; D: TRBD1; J: TRBJ2-1
DNA: TGTGCCAGCAGCTTAGCGCTCCTAGCGGGCGCGTCCTACAATGAGCAGTTCTTC; CDR3: CASSLALLAGASYNEQFF; V: TRBV7-2; size: many; D: TRBD2; J: TRBJ2-1
DNA: TGCGCCAGCAGCCAAGAAAAGACTAGGACCTACGAGCAGTACTTC; CDR3: CASSQEKTRTYEQYF; V: TRBV4-3; size: many; D: -; J: TRBJ2-7
DNA: TGCAGCGTTGAGTCAGGGGCGTCCGGGGAGCTGTTTTTT; CDR3: CSVESGASGELFF; V: TRBV29-1; size: many; D: -; J: TRBJ2-2
DNA: TGTGCCACCAGCAGAGATAGATCGAACACTGAAGCTTTCTTT; CDR3: CATSRDRSNTEAFF; V: TRBV15; size: few; D: -; J: TRBJ1-1
DNA: TGCAGTGCTTCCAGGGGCCTGGAGGGCTACACCTTC; CDR3: CSASRGLEGYTF; V: TRBV20-1; size: few; D: -; J: TRBJ1-2
DNA: TGTGCCAGCGGACTGTATAGCAATCAGCCCCAGCATTTT; CDR3: CASGLYSNQPQHF; V: TRBV6-6; size: -; D: -; J: TRBJ1-5
DNA: TGTGCCAGCAGTTACGGGGGAGTGGATGAAAAACTGTTTTTT; CDR3: CASSYGGVDEKLFF; V: TRBV6-2/TRBV6-3; size: -; D: -; J: TRBJ1-4
DNA: TGTGCCAGCAGTCCGGCGAACCTGGGCGAAGAGACCCAGTACTTC; CDR3: CASSPANLGEETQYF; V: TRBV6-5; size: many; D: -; J: TRBJ2-5
DNA: TGTGCCAGCAGCCCGGGGGACAGCCTCTACGAGCAGTACTTC; CDR3: CASSPGDSLYEQYF; V: TRBV7-6; size: few; D: -; J: TRBJ2-7
DNA: TGTGCCAGCAGTTTATTGGGGGCCGCCCCGCGCGAGCAGTACTTC; CDR3: CASSLLGAAPREQYF; V: TRBV27; size: -; D: -; J: TRBJ2-7
DNA: TGTGCCAGCAGCTTAAAAGGGTTCACCTATAATTCACCCCTCCACTTT; CDR3: CASSLKGFTYNSPLHF; V: TRBV7-9; size: many; D: -; J: TRBJ1-6
DNA: TGTGCCAGCAGCTTAGTGAGGGCAACTACACTTGCAGATACGCAGTATTTT; CDR3: CASSLVRATTLADTQYF; V: TRBV7-2; size: many; D: -; J: TRBJ2-3
DNA: TGTGCCAGCATCCCCCAGGGGGAGAATGAGCAGTTCTTC; CDR3: CASIPQGENEQFF; V: TRBV12-3/TRBV12-4; size: few; D: TRBD1; J: TRBJ2-1
DNA: TGTGCCAGCAGCCCCCGGGACACCAAATACGAGCAGTACTTC; CDR3: CASSPRDTKYEQYF; V: TRBV6-6; size: many; D: -; J: TRBJ2-7
DNA: TGTGCCAGCAGCTTAACGGAGTCGGGGGCAGCCACCGGGGAGCTGTTTTTT; CDR3: CASSLTESGAATGELFF; V: TRBV7-3; size: many; D: -; J: TRBJ2-2
DNA: TGTGCCAGCAGCCCGACTAGCGGGGGACAGGGGCAGTACTTC; CDR3: CASSPTSGGQGQYF; V: TRBV2; size: many; D: TRBD2; J: TRBJ2-7
DNA: TGTGCCAGCACCGGTAGGAGTAGCCCAGATACGCAGTATTTT; CDR3: CASTGRSSPDTQYF; V: TRBV11-2; size: -; D: -; J: TRBJ2-3
DNA: TGTGCCAGCAGTTTCCAATACACAGATACGCAGTATTTT; CDR3: CASSFQYTDTQYF; V: TRBV27; size: many; D: -; J: TRBJ2-3
DNA: TGTGCCAGCAGTTTCGGAGGGCTGGGCTACACCTTC; CDR3: CASSFGGLGYTF; V: TRBV12-3/TRBV12-4; size: few; D: -; J: TRBJ1-2
DNA: TGTGCCAGCAGTGGGGCAGGCGGGGATACGCAGTATTTT; CDR3: CASSGAGGDTQYF; V: TRBV2; size: -; D: -; J: TRBJ2-3
DNA: TGTGCCAGCAGCCGTGACAGGGGTTTCCATGGCTACACCTTC; CDR3: CASSRDRGFHGYTF; V: TRBV6-5; size: few; D: TRBD1; J: TRBJ1-2
DNA: TGTGCCAGCAGCTTAGCGCCGGGGGATAGCAATCAGCCCCAGCATTTT; CDR3: CASSLAPGDSNQPQHF; V: TRBV7-6; size: few; D: -; J: TRBJ1-5
DNA: TGTGCCAGCACCCATAGCGGGAGCCTTCAGTATTTT; CDR3: CASTHSGSLQYF; V: TRBV12-3/TRBV12-4; size: -; D: TRBD2; J: TRBJ2-3
DNA: TGTGCCAGCAGCTTAGAGCAACTAGCGGGCAATGAGCAGTTCTTC; CDR3: CASSLEQLAGNEQFF; V: TRBV11-2; size: -; D: TRBD2; J: TRBJ2-1
DNA: TGTGCCAGCAGTGCCCTAGCGGGGCTATCTAGCACAGATACGCAGTATTTT; CDR3: CASSALAGLSSTDTQYF; V: TRBV6-4; size: few; D: TRBD2; J: TRBJ2-3
DNA: TGTGCCAGCAGTGAAGTAATGGCACTCTCGAATTCACCCCTCCACTTT; CDR3: CASSEVMALSNSPLHF; V: TRBV6-1; size: -; D: -; J: TRBJ1-6
DNA: TGTGCCAGCAGTTTCCCCTGGCCCAATGAGCAGTTCTTC; CDR3: CASSFPWPNEQFF; V: TRBV12-3/TRBV12-4; size: many; D: -; J: TRBJ2-1
DNA: TGTGCCAGCAGTCCGTCCCAATGGGCGCGAGAGACCCAGTACTTC; CDR3: CASSPSQWARETQYF; V: TRBV6-5; size: -; D: -; J: TRBJ2-5
DNA: TGCAGTGCTCCGGGACTAGCGGGCGTAGCTTCCTACGAGCAGTACTTC; CDR3: CSAPGLAGVASYEQYF; V: TRBV20-1; size: -; D: TRBD2; J: TRBJ2-7
DNA: TGTGCCAGCTCACCGGGGCAGTACCTTTCCTACGAGCAGTACTTC; CDR3: CASSPGQYLSYEQYF; V: TRBV18; size: few; D: -; J: TRBJ2-7
DNA: TGTGCCAGCAGACCTAACGCACGGGCATCCTACAATGAGCAGTTCTTC; CDR3: CASRPNARASYNEQFF; V: TRBV12-3/TRBV12-4; size: -; D: -; J: TRBJ2-1